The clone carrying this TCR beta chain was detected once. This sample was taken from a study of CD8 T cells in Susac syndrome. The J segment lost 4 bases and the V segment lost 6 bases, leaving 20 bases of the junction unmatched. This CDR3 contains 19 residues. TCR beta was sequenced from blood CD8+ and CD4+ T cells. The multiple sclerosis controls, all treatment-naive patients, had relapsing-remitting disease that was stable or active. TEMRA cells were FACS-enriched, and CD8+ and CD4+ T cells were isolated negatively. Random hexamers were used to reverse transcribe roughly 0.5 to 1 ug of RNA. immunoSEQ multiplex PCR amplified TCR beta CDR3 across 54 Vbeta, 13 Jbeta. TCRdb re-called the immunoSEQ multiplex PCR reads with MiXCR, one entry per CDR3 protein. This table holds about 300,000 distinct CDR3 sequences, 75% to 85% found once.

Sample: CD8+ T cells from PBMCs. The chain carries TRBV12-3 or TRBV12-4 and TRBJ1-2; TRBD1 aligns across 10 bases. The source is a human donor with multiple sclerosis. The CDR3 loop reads CASSQKYRDRGGSGYGYTF. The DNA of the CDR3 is TGTGCCAGCAGCCAAAAATATCGGGACAGGGGAGGGTCTGGCTATGGCTACACCTTC.